Shown below are 19 T cell receptor beta chains from a single sample sequenced in a study of blood T cells in healthy people across ages. Together with a sample-barcoded 5' primer, a J-beta primer mix was included in a second PCR lasting about 7 to 11 cycles. TCRdb used MiXCR to reprocess the 5' RACE reads, holding one entry per CDR3 protein. Of 980,000 or so distinct CDR3 sequences listed, about 48% are singletons. Material: blood. These receptors were obtained from a man in his thirties or forties in good health.

The chain combines TRBV28 with TRBJ2-3; D may correspond to TRBD1 or TRBD2 (5 bases each). The CDR3 is 15 residues long. V lost 8 bases, J lost 0 bases, and 15 bases lay in between. From germline, CDR1 is MDHEN and CDR2 SYDVKM. The CDR3 loop is CASAGWGSSTDTQYF. The CDR3 region has the DNA TGTGCCAGCGCAGGTTGGGGGTCCAGCACAGATACGCAGTATTTT.

V and J are TRBV11-2 and TRBJ2-1; 7 nucleotides align to TRBD1. The J segment lost 6 bases and the V segment lost 3 bases, leaving 8 bases of the junction unmatched. From germline, CDR1 is SGHAT and CDR2 FQNNGV. This CDR3 comprises 15 residues. As DNA, the CDR3 is TGTGCCAGCAGCTTTGGGCCCGCAGGGGGCAATGAGCAGTTCTTC. Translating it yields CASSFGPAGGNEQFF.

The table lists this clonotype with a few counts. The genes are TRBV7-2 and TRBJ2-1, with D perhaps matching TRBD1 (5 bases). V was pared by 6 bases and J by 6 bases, with 9 bases between. Germline V gene lookup returns CDR1 SGHTA and CDR2 FQGNSA. This CDR3 contains 12 residues. The CDR3 sequence is CASSFRVNEQFF. CDR3 sequence (DNA): TGTGCCAGCAGTTTCAGGGTCAATGAGCAGTTCTTC.

This clonotype has a handful of counts. The CDR3 loop reads CASSLGVGTGGFYEQFF. Here the CDR3 DNA reads TGTGCCAGCAGTTTAGGGGTCGGGACAGGGGGCTTCTATGAGCAGTTCTTC. The chain joins TRBV12-3 or TRBV12-4 to TRBJ2-1, with TRBD1 matching 12 bases. The CDR3 sequence is 17 residues long. Trimming at V came to 1 base and at J to 8 bases, leaving 9 bases not matched to a gene.

V gene TRBV4-2 combines with J gene TRBJ2-7; 10 nucleotides align to TRBD2. This CDR3 comprises 15 residues. The germline V gene encodes CDR1 LGHNA and CDR2 YNFKEQ. V lost 4 bases and J lost 0; bases outside the gene matches: 3. CDR3 sequence reads: CASSPLAGGSYEQYF. Written as DNA, the CDR3 is TGTGCCAGCAGCCCTTTAGCGGGGGGCTCCTACGAGCAGTACTTC.

This clonotype was seen more than once but under ten times. CDR3 protein: CASSPSAGPDTQYF. The CDR3 bases are TGTGCCAGCAGCCCCTCGGCAGGGCCAGATACGCAGTATTTT. The chain recombines TRBV12-3 or TRBV12-4 with TRBJ2-3; possible D gene TRBD1, 5 bases. Between the trimmed V and J ends, which lost 6 bases and 4 bases, there was a span of 14 bases. There are 14 residues in the CDR3.

The chain couples TRBV12-3 or TRBV12-4 to TRBJ2-5; TRBD1 aligns across 9 bases. The trim removed 6 bases at V and 5 bases at J, leaving 7 bases unmatched. This CDR3 is built from 14 residues. In nucleotides, the CDR3 is TGTGCCAGCAGCCACAGGGGGCGGAAGGAGACCCAGTACTTC. It encodes CASSHRGRKETQYF.

A few counts support this clonotype. The V call is TRBV6-6, the J call TRBJ1-4, with D possibly being TRBD1 (6 bases). The CDR3 covers 16 residues. V gave up 7 bases and J gave up 7 bases, with 22 bases separating them. Germline assignment: CDR1 MNHNY and CDR2 SVGAGI (reference sequence). The CDR3 reads CASNKNRAQGGEKLFF. The CDR3 DNA reads as TGTGCCAGCAACAAAAACAGGGCGCAAGGAGGTGAAAAACTGTTTTTT.

This clonotype was picked up a small number of times. V is TRBV7-2 and J is TRBJ2-5; D remains unclear. Germline V CDR1 and CDR2: SGHTA, FQGNSA. The CDR3 spans 13 residues. The V end lost 8 bases, the J end lost 0 bases, and 10 bases lay between the germline ends. The CDR3, as DNA: TGTGCCAGCCCCTTGGTGGACCAAGAGACCCAGTACTTC. It is translated as CASPLVDQETQYF.

This rearrangement joins TRBV29-1 to TRBJ1-5; TRBD1 matches at 10 bases. There are 13 residues in the CDR3. J lost 4 bases, V lost 4 bases, and 1 base had no gene match. The V gene's germline CDR1 is SQVTM and CDR2 ANQGSEA. The CDR3, as DNA: TGCAGCGTTGGGGACAGGGGTAATCAGCCCCAGCATTTT. Amino acids: CSVGDRGNQPQHF.

The chain joins TRBV12-3 or TRBV12-4 to TRBJ2-2, with 7 bases that match TRBD2. With 5 bases clipped from V and 6 bases from J, the junction kept 9 bases outside the gene matches. This CDR3 is built from 15 residues. The CDR3 nucleotides read TGTGCCAGCAGTACCAAGGGACTACCCCCCGGGGAGCTGTTTTTT. Translated, it gives CASSTKGLPPGELFF.

This chain links TRBV5-1 with TRBJ2-1; 12 positions match TRBD2. CDR3 length equals 17 residues. Germline values: CDR1 SGHRS, CDR2 YFSETQ. The V gene end was trimmed by 2 bases and the J gene end by 1 base; junction bases not matched to a gene: 4. CDR3 nucleotide sequence: TGCGCCAGCAGCTTACTAGCGGGGGGCGTTTCCTACAATGAGCAGTTCTTC. This translates into CASSLLAGGVSYNEQFF. Full variable domain (rest looked up from reference TRBV5-1 and TRBJ2-1): KAGVTQTPRYLIKTRGQQVTLSCSPISGHRSVSWYQQTPGQGLQFLFEYFSETQRNKGNFPGRFSGRQFSNSRSEMNVSTLELGDSALYLCASSLLAGGVSYNEQFFGPGTRLTVL.

The chain employs TRBV5-1 and TRBJ2-3; the match to TRBD1 covers 9 bases. This CDR3 is built from 14 residues. The germline V gene has CDR1 SGHRS and CDR2 YFSETQ. Losses at the gene ends were 4 bases for V and 5 bases for J; bases not matched to a gene: 5. As DNA, the CDR3 is TGCGCCAGCAGCCTAGGACAGGGGAAAGATACGCAGTATTTT. Protein: CASSLGQGKDTQYF.

This clonotype was seen at least ten times. The rearrangement joins TRBV7-2 to TRBJ2-1; D is ambiguous. Looked up from germline, CDR1 is SGHTA and CDR2 is FQGNSA. The CDR3 is 15 residues long. Trimming removed 8 bases from V and 0 bases from J, with 14 bases in between. The CDR3 loop is CASGRAASSYNEQFF. DNA of the CDR3: TGTGCCAGCGGAAGGGCAGCGAGCTCCTACAATGAGCAGTTCTTC.

This clonotype has just a few counts. The V gene is TRBV6-1, the J gene TRBJ1-1; no clear D gene. Per the germline V gene, CDR1 is MNHNS and CDR2 is SASEGT. With 6 bases removed from V and 0 bases from J, the gap between germline ends came to 14 bases. The CDR3 has 15 amino acids. CDR3 bases: TGTGCCAGCAGCCCTCGAACAGATATGAACACTGAAGCTTTCTTT. Residues: CASSPRTDMNTEAFF.

Regarding this clonotype: Possible read error: a much larger clone is one base away. The V and J genes are TRBV3-1 and TRBJ1-1; D may be TRBD1 (5 bases). There are 14 residues in the CDR3. Germline loops: CDR1 LGHDT, CDR2 YNNKEL (reference sequence). Trimming removed 0 bases at V and 4 bases at J, with 9 bases between. The CDR3 DNA reads TGTGCCAGCAGCCAAGATGACAGACCCACTGAAGCTTTCTTT. This gives the protein CASSQDDRPTEAFF.

Turning to this clonotype: The junction departs from germline at one end; a sequencing error may be responsible. J is TRBJ1-5 and V is TRBV5-5, with D tentatively TRBD1 (6 bases). Germline V CDR1 and CDR2: SGHKS, YYEKEE (reference sequence). This CDR3 contains 16 residues. CDR3 in amino acids: CAGSLGYPGEGKPQHF. In DNA, the CDR3 is TGTGCCGGCAGCTTGGGTTACCCAGGGGAAGGGAAGCCCCAGCATTTT.

The chain combines TRBV28 with TRBJ1-1; 8 nucleotides align to TRBD1. CDR1 MDHEN and CDR2 SYDVKM come from the germline V gene. This CDR3 spans 14 amino acids. The junction had 5 bases not matched to a gene; V was cut back by 6 bases and J by 2 bases. The CDR3 reads CASSGQGDNTEAFF. The CDR3 nucleotides read TGTGCCAGCAGCGGACAGGGCGATAACACTGAAGCTTTCTTT.

CDR3 sequence: CASIGGLSTDTQYF. The CDR3 DNA follows: TGTGCCAGCATCGGGGGGCTTAGCACAGATACGCAGTATTTT. The chain combines TRBV3-1 with TRBJ2-3; D possibly corresponds to TRBD2 (7 bases). Trimming took off 7 bases at V and 0 bases at J, with 11 bases between the two ends. The CDR3 sequence is 14 residues long. Germline V gives CDR1 LGHDT, CDR2 YNNKEL (reference sequence).